This T cell receptor beta chain was sequenced for a study of CD8+CD57+ T cells in acquired aplastic anemia. The overall study: Healthy donor sequencing depth: 10 million to 10.8 million CD4+, under 14 million CD8+ reads.

Findings and caveats of the study: Patients and controls had in common fewer than 30 CD8+ CDR3 sequences. Controls did not differ significantly from patients in CD8+ Simpson's diversity.

CDR3 and TCR beta VDJ profiling relied on genomic DNA as the template. TCRdb used MiXCR to reprocess the reads, holding one entry per CDR3 protein. Of fewer than 200,000 distinct CDR3 sequences detected, around 60% appear once; the ten largest clones hold roughly 42%. The germline V gene encodes CDR1 LNHDA and CDR2 SQIVND (reference sequence). This CDR3 is 15 amino acids long. The trim removed 8 bases at V and 9 bases at J, leaving 9 bases unmatched. Concerning this clonotype itself: Its antigen is not identified.

V and J are TRBV19 and TRBJ2-1, with TRBD2 matching 14 bases. The sample taken for sequencing was sorted CD4+, CD8+, or CD8+CD57+ T cells (not recorded which) from PBMCs. The sequence was collected from a human donor in good health. The CDR3 spells CASAPGLAGDPEQFF. As DNA, the CDR3 is TGTGCCAGTGCCCCGGGACTAGCGGGAGATCCTGAGCAGTTCTTC.